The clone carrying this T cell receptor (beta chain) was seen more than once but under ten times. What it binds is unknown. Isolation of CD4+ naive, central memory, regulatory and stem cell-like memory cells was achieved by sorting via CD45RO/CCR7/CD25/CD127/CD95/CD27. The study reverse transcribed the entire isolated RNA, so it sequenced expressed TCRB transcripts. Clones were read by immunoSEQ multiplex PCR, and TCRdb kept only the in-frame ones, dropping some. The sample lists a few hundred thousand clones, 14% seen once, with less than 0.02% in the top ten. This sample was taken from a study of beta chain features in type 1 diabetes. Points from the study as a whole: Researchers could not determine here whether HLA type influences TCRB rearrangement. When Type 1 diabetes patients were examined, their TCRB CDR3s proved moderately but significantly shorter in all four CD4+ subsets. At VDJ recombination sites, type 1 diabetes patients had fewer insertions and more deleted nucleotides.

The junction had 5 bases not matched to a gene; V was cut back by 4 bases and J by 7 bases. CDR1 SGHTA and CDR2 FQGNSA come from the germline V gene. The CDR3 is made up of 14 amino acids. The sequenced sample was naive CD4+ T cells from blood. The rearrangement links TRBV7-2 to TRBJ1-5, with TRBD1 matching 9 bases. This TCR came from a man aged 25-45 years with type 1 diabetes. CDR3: CASSSRQGGQPQHF. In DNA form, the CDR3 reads TGTGCCAGCAGCTCGAGACAGGGGGGGCAGCCCCAGCATTTT. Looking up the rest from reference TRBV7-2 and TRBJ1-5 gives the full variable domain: GAGVSQSPSNKVTEKGKDVELRCDPISGHTALYWYRQSLGQGLEFLIYFQGNSAPDKSGLPSDRFSAERTGGSVSTLTIQRTQQEDSAVYLCASSSRQGGQPQHFGDGTRLSIL.